Listed below are T cell receptor beta chains from one sample, sequenced in a study of blood T cell repertoires in COVID-19. The method was immunoSEQ multiplex PCR; TCRdb's version includes in-frame clones alone and lacks a portion of them. Of under 200,000 clones in the sample, around 82% were seen once. The sequenced material came from PBMCs or T cells enriched from blood (not recorded which). All receptors derive from an older woman with acute COVID-19. CDR3s include the opening cysteine and the closing phenylalanine or tryptophan. Each record gives: D gene, V gene, J gene, clone size, CDR3 DNA, CDR3 protein. The D gene is left open where the match is weak. Only some rows state a clone size, as once, few, many or a class for expanded clones.

D: .; V: TRBV30; J: TRBJ2-7; size: .; DNA: TGTGCCTGGAGTCAGGGCCACGAGCAGTACTTC; CDR3: CAWSQGHEQYF
D: TRBD1; V: TRBV19; J: TRBJ1-6; size: .; DNA: TGTGCCAGTAGAACCGGGACAGGGGTGAATTCACCCCTCCACTTT; CDR3: CASRTGTGVNSPLHF
D: .; V: TRBV6-1; J: TRBJ2-7; size: .; DNA: TGTGCCAGCAGTGACCGGGACACCGCCTACGAGCAGTACTTC; CDR3: CASSDRDTAYEQYF
D: .; V: TRBV5-1; J: TRBJ2-3; size: .; DNA: TGCGCCAGCAGCCCTGTAGGACAGTCCACAGATACGCAGTATTTT; CDR3: CASSPVGQSTDTQYF
D: .; V: TRBV29-1; J: TRBJ1-5; size: .; DNA: TGCAGCGTGGGGACACCCGATCAGCCCCAGCATTTT; CDR3: CSVGTPDQPQHF
D: .; V: TRBV5-1; J: TRBJ1-5; size: .; DNA: TGCGCCAGCAGCTTGGAGGCAGGGGATCAGCCCCAGCATTTT; CDR3: CASSLEAGDQPQHF
D: TRBD1; V: TRBV11-2; J: TRBJ1-3; size: .; DNA: TGTGCCAGCAGCTTAAACAGGGGTGGAAACACCATATATTTT; CDR3: CASSLNRGGNTIYF
D: .; V: TRBV9; J: TRBJ1-2; size: .; DNA: TGTGCCAGCAGCTTCCGTCCCAAGGGGGGCTACACCTTC; CDR3: CASSFRPKGGYTF
D: .; V: TRBV4-3; J: TRBJ1-2; size: .; DNA: TGCGCCAGCAGCCAAGATGTCGTTCTGGAGACGGCGTACTCTAACTATGGCTACACCTTC; CDR3: CASSQDVVLETAYSNYGYTF
D: TRBD1; V: TRBV24-1; J: TRBJ1-2; size: .; DNA: TGTGCCACCAGTGATTCCCCGGGACAGCTCTATGGCTACACCTTC; CDR3: CATSDSPGQLYGYTF
D: .; V: TRBV7-9; J: TRBJ2-1; size: .; DNA: TGTGCCAGCAGCCCCTCGACTATGGGCTCCTACAATGAGCAGTTCTTC; CDR3: CASSPSTMGSYNEQFF
D: .; V: TRBV24-1; J: TRBJ2-5; size: .; DNA: TGTGCCACCAGTGATTATGGGACGAGCGGGCTCGGGGCAGAGACCCAGTACTTC; CDR3: CATSDYGTSGLGAETQYF
D: TRBD1; V: TRBV7-9; J: TRBJ1-2; size: .; DNA: TGTGCCAGCAGCTCTCAGGACAGGACCTATGGCTACACCTTC; CDR3: CASSSQDRTYGYTF
D: .; V: TRBV7-2; J: TRBJ1-5; size: .; DNA: TGTGCCAGCAGCTTAGTCGGTAATCAGCCCCAGCATTTT; CDR3: CASSLVGNQPQHF
D: .; V: TRBV29-1; J: TRBJ1-2; size: once; DNA: TGCAGCGTCGATGTGTTCCGATCATTTGGCAGGGATTTTTACTATGGCTACACCTTC; CDR3: CSVDVFRSFGRDFYYGYTF
D: .; V: TRBV10-3; J: TRBJ1-1; size: .; DNA: TGTGCCATCACTCACACCATGAACACTGAAGCTTTCTTT; CDR3: CAITHTMNTEAFF
D: .; V: TRBV19; J: TRBJ2-1; size: .; DNA: TGTGCCAGTAGTATCTCGAATGAGCAGTTCTTC; CDR3: CASSISNEQFF
D: .; V: TRBV3-1/TRBV3-2; J: TRBJ2-1; size: .; DNA: TGTGCCAGCAGCCAAGTGGCTAGTCACAATGAGCAGTTCTTC; CDR3: CASSQVASHNEQFF
D: .; V: TRBV12-3/TRBV12-4; J: TRBJ1-2; size: few; DNA: TGTGCCAGCAGTTTAGACCGAGACTATGGCTACACCTTC; CDR3: CASSLDRDYGYTF
D: TRBD2; V: TRBV6-1; J: TRBJ2-1; size: .; DNA: TGTGCCAGCAGTGATATCTTAGCGGGGGGATGGGGTGAGCAGTTCTTC; CDR3: CASSDILAGGWGEQFF
D: .; V: TRBV19; J: TRBJ2-6; size: .; DNA: TGTGCCAGTACCCCCACTCGAAAGGGGTTAACCTCTGGGGCCAACGTCCTGACTTTC; CDR3: CASTPTRKGLTSGANVLTF
D: .; V: TRBV7-2; J: TRBJ2-1; size: .; DNA: TGTGCCAGCAGCCGAGCGTCTGGTGAGCAGTTCTTC; CDR3: CASSRASGEQFF
D: .; V: TRBV11-2; J: TRBJ2-1; size: once; DNA: TGTGCCAGCAGCTTAGGGGGGGAGAGCTCCTACAATGAGCAGTTCTTC; CDR3: CASSLGGESSYNEQFF
D: TRBD1; V: TRBV4-3; J: TRBJ2-5; size: .; DNA: TGCGCCAGCAGCCAAGATGTAGTCCCAGGGGGCAAAGAGACCCAGTACTTC; CDR3: CASSQDVVPGGKETQYF
D: .; V: TRBV5-5; J: TRBJ2-5; size: .; DNA: TGTGCCAGCAGCGGCGGTTGGTATGAGACCCAGTACTTC; CDR3: CASSGGWYETQYF
D: .; V: TRBV7-2; J: TRBJ1-2; size: .; DNA: TGTGCCAGCAGACGCCGGACAGTTGCTAACTATGGCTACACCTTC; CDR3: CASRRRTVANYGYTF
D: .; V: TRBV11-1; J: TRBJ1-4; size: once; DNA: TGTGCCAGCAGCTTACAGGGGTTGGATGAAAAACTGTTTTTT; CDR3: CASSLQGLDEKLFF
D: TRBD2; V: TRBV24-1; J: TRBJ2-2; size: .; DNA: TGTGCCACCAGTGTGGGACTAGGGAACACCGGGGAGCTGTTTTTT; CDR3: CATSVGLGNTGELFF
D: .; V: TRBV30; J: TRBJ2-7; size: .; DNA: TGTGCCTGGACTAAGACAGTTGTCTCCTACGAGCAGTACTTC; CDR3: CAWTKTVVSYEQYF
D: TRBD1; V: TRBV9; J: TRBJ2-1; size: .; DNA: TGTGCCAGCAGCGTACCAGGGGGCTTTGAGCAGTTCTTC; CDR3: CASSVPGGFEQFF
D: .; V: TRBV25-1; J: TRBJ1-2; size: .; DNA: TGTGCCAGCAGTAACCAGGGAAACTATGGCTACACCTTC; CDR3: CASSNQGNYGYTF
D: .; V: TRBV7-2; J: TRBJ1-4; size: once; DNA: TGTGCCAGCAGCTTCTCACAGGGCCAGCTGATGGAACTGTTTTTT; CDR3: CASSFSQGQLMELFF
D: .; V: TRBV6-1; J: TRBJ2-1; size: .; DNA: TGTGCCAGCAGTGAGCACAAAAACGATGAGCAGTTCTTC; CDR3: CASSEHKNDEQFF
D: TRBD1; V: TRBV24-1; J: TRBJ1-2; size: .; DNA: TGTGCCACCAGTGGGACAGGGTTTGGCTACACCTTC; CDR3: CATSGTGFGYTF
D: TRBD1; V: TRBV3-1/TRBV3-2; J: TRBJ1-2; size: .; DNA: TGTGCCAGCAGCCCCCGGACAGGTACGGGATTCGGGAGTGGCTACACCTTC; CDR3: CASSPRTGTGFGSGYTF
D: .; V: TRBV6-5; J: TRBJ2-1; size: .; DNA: TGTGCCAGCAGTTATCAGGAAGGTGAGCAGTTCTTC; CDR3: CASSYQEGEQFF
D: TRBD2; V: TRBV6-6; J: TRBJ2-4; size: .; DNA: TGTGCCAGCAGTCTAACTAGCGGGAGAACCGGACGGGACATTCAGTACTTC; CDR3: CASSLTSGRTGRDIQYF
D: TRBD1; V: TRBV3-1/TRBV3-2; J: TRBJ1-4; size: .; DNA: TGTGCCAGCAGCCAGACAGGGATCAATGAAAAACTGTTTTTT; CDR3: CASSQTGINEKLFF
D: .; V: TRBV5-4; J: TRBJ1-5; size: .; DNA: TGTGCCAGCAGCTTGGGGGGGACGGGGGGACAGCCCCAGCATTTT; CDR3: CASSLGGTGGQPQHF
D: .; V: TRBV24-1; J: TRBJ2-2; size: .; DNA: TGTGCCACCAGACAGGGTAGGGGCACCGGGGAGCTGTTTTTT; CDR3: CATRQGRGTGELFF
D: TRBD2; V: TRBV30; J: TRBJ2-5; size: .; DNA: TGTGCCTGGAGTCGGGGGGGGGTGGAGACCCAGTACTTC; CDR3: CAWSRGGVETQYF
D: .; V: TRBV9; J: TRBJ1-6; size: .; DNA: TGTGCCAGCAGCCCGGGGCAAGGGAGCGGGAATTCACCCCTCCACTTT; CDR3: CASSPGQGSGNSPLHF
D: .; V: TRBV19; J: TRBJ1-6; size: once; DNA: TGTGCCAGTAAAGACAGGTCGTATTATAATTCACCCCTCCACTTT; CDR3: CASKDRSYYNSPLHF
D: TRBD2; V: TRBV18; J: TRBJ2-1; size: .; DNA: TGTGCCAGCTCACCAAGCGGGCTAGCGGGAAGCAATGAGCAGTTCTTC; CDR3: CASSPSGLAGSNEQFF
D: TRBD1; V: TRBV7-2; J: TRBJ2-5; size: .; DNA: TGTGCCAGCAGCTGGACAGGGGTGCAAGAGACCCAGTACTTC; CDR3: CASSWTGVQETQYF
D: .; V: TRBV24-1; J: TRBJ1-3; size: .; DNA: TGTGCCACCAGTCCCGAGAGGGAGGGCACCATATATTTT; CDR3: CATSPEREGTIYF
D: .; V: TRBV12-3/TRBV12-4; J: TRBJ1-2; size: .; DNA: TGTGCCAGCAGTTTGGGGCTCCAGGGCTACACCTTC; CDR3: CASSLGLQGYTF
D: TRBD1; V: TRBV5-4; J: TRBJ1-1; size: .; DNA: TGTGCCAGCAGCGCGCAACAGGGGCTGGGCACTGAAGCTTTCTTT; CDR3: CASSAQQGLGTEAFF
D: .; V: TRBV11-2; J: TRBJ2-3; size: .; DNA: TGTGCCAGCAGCCTACAGGGTCACTACACAGATACGCAGTATTTT; CDR3: CASSLQGHYTDTQYF
D: .; V: TRBV10-3; J: TRBJ2-5; size: .; DNA: TGTGCCATCGCCGAGACAAAAGAGACCCAGTACTTC; CDR3: CAIAETKETQYF
D: TRBD1; V: TRBV12-3/TRBV12-4; J: TRBJ1-2; size: .; DNA: TGTGCCAGCAGTCTCACAGGGGACTATGGCTACACCTTC; CDR3: CASSLTGDYGYTF
D: .; V: TRBV6-5; J: TRBJ1-2; size: .; DNA: TGTGCCAGCAGTTCGACACCGAACTATGGCTACACCTTC; CDR3: CASSSTPNYGYTF
D: TRBD1; V: TRBV6-2/TRBV6-3; J: TRBJ1-2; size: .; DNA: TGTGCCAGCAGTTACTACGAGGGACAGAGCTATGGCTACACCTTC; CDR3: CASSYYEGQSYGYTF